This is a list of T cell receptor beta chains from one sample in a study of cytomegalovirus exposure and HLA in healthy donors. Clones were sequenced by immunoSEQ multiplex PCR, and TCRdb holds only the in-frame ones, with some missing. The sample has 80,000 to 130,000 clones, roughly four fifths seen once; the top ten hold around 14%. Material: PBMCs. These TCRs come from a male donor in good health and CMV-seropositive. The CDR3 runs from the conserved cysteine through the conserved F or W. Fields, in order: J gene, clone size, V gene, CDR3 protein. A row's size may be missing; if present it is once, few, many or a size class.

J: TRBJ1-6
size: NA
V: TRBV4-3
CDR3: CASSQTPRQGGSYNSPLHF

J: TRBJ1-1
size: NA
V: TRBV7-2
CDR3: CASSYITGGRNTEAFF

J: TRBJ2-3
size: once
V: TRBV18
CDR3: CASSPPGTGYTDTQYF

J: TRBJ2-3
size: NA
V: TRBV19
CDR3: CATHSGGGADTQYF

J: TRBJ1-6
size: once
V: TRBV19
CDR3: CASSIGKNNSPLHF

J: TRBJ2-2
size: NA
V: TRBV5-1
CDR3: CASSTGLYTGELFF

J: TRBJ1-4
size: NA
V: TRBV27
CDR3: CASSTARDNEGKLFF

J: TRBJ2-1
size: NA
V: TRBV30
CDR3: CAWRGTYGANEQFF

J: TRBJ1-5
size: NA
V: TRBV30
CDR3: CAWTQSGVPQPQHF

J: TRBJ1-4
size: NA
V: TRBV4-2
CDR3: CASSRSGTGEKLFF

J: TRBJ2-7
size: NA
V: TRBV5-1
CDR3: CASSSVGQGDEQYF

J: TRBJ2-7
size: NA
V: TRBV5-4
CDR3: CASSPKGQGEYEQYF

J: TRBJ2-5
size: few
V: TRBV5-6
CDR3: CASSLDWQETQYF

J: TRBJ2-3
size: once
V: TRBV29-1
CDR3: CSTEGDARTDTQYF

J: TRBJ1-1
size: NA
V: TRBV15
CDR3: CATSRDMTEAFF

J: TRBJ1-2
size: NA
V: TRBV14
CDR3: CASSQVSYGYTF

J: TRBJ2-7
size: once
V: TRBV10-1
CDR3: CASRGGRKGIYEQYF

J: TRBJ2-7
size: NA
V: TRBV27
CDR3: CASSPGGTGSYEQYF

J: TRBJ2-7
size: once
V: TRBV4-2
CDR3: CASSQDGGAALSYEQYF

J: TRBJ2-2
size: NA
V: TRBV28
CDR3: CASRRQGSGGELFF

J: TRBJ2-2
size: NA
V: TRBV19
CDR3: CASSGQGATGELFF

J: TRBJ1-4
size: NA
V: TRBV30
CDR3: CAWSARFTYGNEKLFF

J: TRBJ1-2
size: NA
V: TRBV2
CDR3: CASSVTGRDGYTF

J: TRBJ2-7
size: NA
V: TRBV2
CDR3: CASSGRGTDTYEQYF

J: NA
size: NA
V: TRBV29-1
CDR3: CSARGGGPSYEQYF

J: TRBJ2-7
size: NA
V: TRBV7-3
CDR3: CASSVDYREEQYF

J: TRBJ2-5
size: NA
V: TRBV5-6
CDR3: CASSFRGGRETQYF

J: TRBJ1-1
size: NA
V: TRBV7-3
CDR3: CASSSVGGGDTEAFF

J: TRBJ2-1
size: NA
V: TRBV28
CDR3: CASSPSRDMYNEQFF

J: TRBJ1-2
size: once
V: TRBV4-3
CDR3: CASSQDYAGGNYGYTF